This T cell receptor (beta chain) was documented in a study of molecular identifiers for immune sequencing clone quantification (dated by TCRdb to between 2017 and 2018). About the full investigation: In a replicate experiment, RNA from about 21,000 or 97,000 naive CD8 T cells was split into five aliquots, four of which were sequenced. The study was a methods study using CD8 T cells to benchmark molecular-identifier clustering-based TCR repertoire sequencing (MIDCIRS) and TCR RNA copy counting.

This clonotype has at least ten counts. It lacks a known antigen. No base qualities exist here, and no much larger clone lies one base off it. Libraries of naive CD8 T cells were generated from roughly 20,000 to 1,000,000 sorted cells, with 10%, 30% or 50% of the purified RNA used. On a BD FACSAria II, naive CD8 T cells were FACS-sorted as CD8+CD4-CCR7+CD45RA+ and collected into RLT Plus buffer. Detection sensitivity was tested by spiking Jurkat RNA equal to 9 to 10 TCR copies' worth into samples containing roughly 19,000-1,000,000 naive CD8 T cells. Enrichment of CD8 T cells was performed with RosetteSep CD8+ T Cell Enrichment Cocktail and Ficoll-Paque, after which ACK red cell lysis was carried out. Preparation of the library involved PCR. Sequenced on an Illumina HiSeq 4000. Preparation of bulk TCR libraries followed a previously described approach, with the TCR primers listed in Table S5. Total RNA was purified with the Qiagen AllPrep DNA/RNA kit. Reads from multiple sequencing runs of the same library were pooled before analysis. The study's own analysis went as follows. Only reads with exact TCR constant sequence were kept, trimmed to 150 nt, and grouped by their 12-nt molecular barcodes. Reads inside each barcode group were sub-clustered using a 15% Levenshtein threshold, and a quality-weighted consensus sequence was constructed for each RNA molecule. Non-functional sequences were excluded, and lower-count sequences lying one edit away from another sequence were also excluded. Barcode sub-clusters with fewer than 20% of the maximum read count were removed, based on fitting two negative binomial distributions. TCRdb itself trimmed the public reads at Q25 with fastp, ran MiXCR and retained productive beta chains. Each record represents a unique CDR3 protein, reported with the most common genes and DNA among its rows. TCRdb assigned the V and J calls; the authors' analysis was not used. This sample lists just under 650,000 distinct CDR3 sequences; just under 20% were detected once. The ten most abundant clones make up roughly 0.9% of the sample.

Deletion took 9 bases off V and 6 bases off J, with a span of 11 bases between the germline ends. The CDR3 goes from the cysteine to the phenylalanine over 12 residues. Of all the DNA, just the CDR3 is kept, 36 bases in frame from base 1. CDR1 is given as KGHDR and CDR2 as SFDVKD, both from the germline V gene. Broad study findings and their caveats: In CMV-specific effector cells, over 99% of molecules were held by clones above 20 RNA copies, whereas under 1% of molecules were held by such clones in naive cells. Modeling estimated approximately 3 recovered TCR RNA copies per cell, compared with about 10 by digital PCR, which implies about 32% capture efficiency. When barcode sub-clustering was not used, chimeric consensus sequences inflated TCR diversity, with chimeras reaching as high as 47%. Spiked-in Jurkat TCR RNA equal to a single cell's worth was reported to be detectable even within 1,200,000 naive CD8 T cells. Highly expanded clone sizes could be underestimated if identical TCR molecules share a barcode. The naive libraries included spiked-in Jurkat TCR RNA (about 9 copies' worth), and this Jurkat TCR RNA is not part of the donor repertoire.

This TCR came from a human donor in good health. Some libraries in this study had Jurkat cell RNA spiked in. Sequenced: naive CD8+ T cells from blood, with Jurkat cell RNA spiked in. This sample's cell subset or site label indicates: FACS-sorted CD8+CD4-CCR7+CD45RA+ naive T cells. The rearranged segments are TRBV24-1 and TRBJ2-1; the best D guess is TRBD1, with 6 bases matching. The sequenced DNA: TGTGCCACCTCAGGGGTTCCCAATGAGCAGTTCTTC. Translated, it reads CATSGVPNEQFF.